The clone carrying this T cell receptor beta chain was detected only a few times. Its cognate antigen is unknown. The sample originates from a study of Ad26.COV2.S vaccination and SARS-CoV-2 variants. About the study: Enrolled in COV1001, the donor was in the Ad26.COV2.S trial arm, which received the vaccine.

Assay: immunoSEQ multiplex PCR; the TCRdb copy retains only in-frame clones and omits some. The data hold about 410,000 clones, with more than 85% observed a single time. Treatment given: 15 to 20 received Ad26.COV2.S at low or high dose, single or two shots; 5 received placebo; per-sample allocation not given. The samples date from day 63 after the first vaccine or placebo injection. Findings and caveats of the study: Vaccinees showed greater spike-specific TCR breadth than placebo recipients.

The CDR3 extends over 14 amino acids. Germline V gives CDR1 LGHDT, CDR2 YNNKEL (reference sequence). Between the trimmed V and J ends, which lost 3 bases and 5 bases, there was a span of 11 bases. J is TRBJ2-1 and V is TRBV3-1 (or the pseudogene TRBV3-2); D gene uncertain. The clonotype was recovered from a person aged 18-65 years who received the Ad26.COV2.S COVID-19 vaccine or a placebo. This specimen consisted of peripheral blood, obtained in a trial of Ad26.COV2.S vaccine versus placebo. Here the CDR3 reads CASSHGYQNNEQFF. As DNA, the CDR3 is TGTGCCAGCAGCCATGGCTATCAAAACAATGAGCAGTTCTTC.